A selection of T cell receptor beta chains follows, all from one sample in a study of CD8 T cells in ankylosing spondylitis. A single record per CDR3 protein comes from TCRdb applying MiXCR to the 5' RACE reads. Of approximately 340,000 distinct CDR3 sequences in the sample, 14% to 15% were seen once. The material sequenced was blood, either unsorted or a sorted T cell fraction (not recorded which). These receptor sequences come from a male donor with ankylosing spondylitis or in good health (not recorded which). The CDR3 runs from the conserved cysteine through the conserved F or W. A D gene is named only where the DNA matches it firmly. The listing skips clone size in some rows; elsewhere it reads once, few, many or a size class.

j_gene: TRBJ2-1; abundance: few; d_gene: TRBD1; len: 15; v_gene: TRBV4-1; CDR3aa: CASSQGQGSYNEQFF; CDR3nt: TGCGCCAGCAGCCAAGGACAGGGATCCTACAATGAGCAGTTCTTC
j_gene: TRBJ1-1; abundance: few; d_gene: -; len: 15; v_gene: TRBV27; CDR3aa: CASSLNFRLNTEAFF; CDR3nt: TGTGCCAGCAGTCTAAATTTTCGGTTGAACACTGAAGCTTTCTTT
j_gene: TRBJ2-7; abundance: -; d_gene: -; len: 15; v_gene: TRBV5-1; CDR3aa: CASSLEGGKTYEQYF; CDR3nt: TGCGCCAGCAGCTTGGAGGGCGGCAAGACCTACGAGCAGTACTTC
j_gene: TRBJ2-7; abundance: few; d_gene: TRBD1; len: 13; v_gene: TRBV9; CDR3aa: CASSVTGGGEQYF; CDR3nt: TGTGCCAGCAGCGTGACAGGGGGCGGCGAGCAGTACTTC
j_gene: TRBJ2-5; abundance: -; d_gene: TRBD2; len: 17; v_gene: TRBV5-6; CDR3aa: CASSKGLAGVIQETQYF; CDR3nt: TGTGCCAGCAGCAAGGGACTAGCGGGGGTGATCCAAGAGACCCAGTACTTC
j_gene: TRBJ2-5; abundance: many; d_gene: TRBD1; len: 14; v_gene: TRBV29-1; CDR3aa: CSVGLDRSKETQYF; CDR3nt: TGCAGCGTTGGGCTGGACAGGTCTAAAGAGACCCAGTACTTC
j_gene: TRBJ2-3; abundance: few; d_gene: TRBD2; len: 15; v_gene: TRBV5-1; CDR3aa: CASSGSGGIRDTQYF; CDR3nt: TGCGCCAGCAGTGGGAGCGGGGGAATCAGAGATACGCAGTATTTT
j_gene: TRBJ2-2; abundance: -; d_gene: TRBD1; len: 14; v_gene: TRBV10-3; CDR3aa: CAISEDRAGGELFF; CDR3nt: TGTGCCATCAGTGAGGACAGGGCCGGCGGGGAGCTGTTTTTT
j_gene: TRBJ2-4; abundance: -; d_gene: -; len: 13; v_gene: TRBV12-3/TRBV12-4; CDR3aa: CASSYEGRNIQYF; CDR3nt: TGTGCCAGCAGTTACGAAGGACGGAACATTCAGTACTTC
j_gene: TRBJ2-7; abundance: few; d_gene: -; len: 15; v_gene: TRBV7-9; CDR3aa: CASSFPAGGSYEQYF; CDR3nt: TGTGCCAGCAGCTTTCCAGCGGGCGGTTCCTACGAGCAGTACTTC
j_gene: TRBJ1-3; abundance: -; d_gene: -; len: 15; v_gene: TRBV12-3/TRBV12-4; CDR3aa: CASSLSRGSGNTIYF; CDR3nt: TGTGCCAGCAGTTTAAGTAGAGGTTCCGGAAACACCATATATTTT
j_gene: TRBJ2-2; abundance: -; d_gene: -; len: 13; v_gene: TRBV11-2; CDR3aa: CASGFRGTGELFF; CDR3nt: TGTGCCAGCGGCTTTAGAGGGACCGGGGAGCTGTTTTTT
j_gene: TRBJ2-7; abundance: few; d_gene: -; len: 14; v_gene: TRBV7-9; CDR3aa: CASSSGKGTYEQYF; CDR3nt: TGTGCCAGCAGCTCCGGGAAGGGCACCTACGAGCAGTACTTC
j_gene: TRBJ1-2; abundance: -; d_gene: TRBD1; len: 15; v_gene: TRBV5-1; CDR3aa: CASSLEAQGPHGYTF; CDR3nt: TGCGCCAGCAGCTTGGAGGCACAGGGGCCCCATGGCTACACCTTC
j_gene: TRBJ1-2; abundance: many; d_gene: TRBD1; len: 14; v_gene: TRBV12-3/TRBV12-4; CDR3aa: CASSFGQGRGGYTF; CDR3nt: TGTGCCAGCAGTTTCGGACAGGGGCGAGGTGGCTACACCTTC
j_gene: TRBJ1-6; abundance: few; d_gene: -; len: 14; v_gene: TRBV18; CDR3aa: CASSPPDSRGSLHF; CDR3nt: TGTGCCAGCTCACCACCGGACAGCCGAGGATCCCTCCACTTT
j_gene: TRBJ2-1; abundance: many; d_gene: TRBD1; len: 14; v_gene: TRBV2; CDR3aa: CASSQDRGYNEQFF; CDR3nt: TGTGCCAGCAGCCAGGACAGGGGCTACAATGAGCAGTTCTTC
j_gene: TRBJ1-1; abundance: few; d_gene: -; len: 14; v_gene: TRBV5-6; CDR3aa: CASSLVGKNTEAFF; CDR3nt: TGTGCCAGCAGCTTGGTCGGCAAAAACACTGAAGCTTTCTTT
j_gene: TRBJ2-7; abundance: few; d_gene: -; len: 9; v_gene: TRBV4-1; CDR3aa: CPPPDEQYF; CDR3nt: TGCCCCCCCCCCGACGAGCAGTACTTC
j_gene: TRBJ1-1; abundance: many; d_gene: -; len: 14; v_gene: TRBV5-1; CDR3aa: CASSLPRGDTEAFF; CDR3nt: TGCGCCAGCAGCTTGCCCCGCGGAGACACTGAAGCTTTCTTT
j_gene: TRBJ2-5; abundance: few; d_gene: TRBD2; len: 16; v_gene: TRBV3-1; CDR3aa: CASSDMTSGKGETQYF; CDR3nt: TGTGCCAGCAGCGACATGACTAGCGGAAAGGGGGAGACCCAGTACTTC
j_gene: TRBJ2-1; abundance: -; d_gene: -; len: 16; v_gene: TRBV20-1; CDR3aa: CSARDSTAGTPYKQFF; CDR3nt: TGCAGTGCTAGAGACTCAACCGCCGGGACACCCTACAAGCAGTTCTTC
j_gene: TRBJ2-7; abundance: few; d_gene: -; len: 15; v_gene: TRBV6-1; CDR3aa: CASSLQEPTSYEQYF; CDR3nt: TGTGCCAGCAGCCTCCAGGAGCCAACCTCCTACGAGCAGTACTTC
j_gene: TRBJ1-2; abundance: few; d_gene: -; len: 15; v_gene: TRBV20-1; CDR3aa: CSASRPAGLGYGYTF; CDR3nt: TGCAGTGCTAGCCGTCCGGCCGGCCTCGGGTATGGCTACACCTTC
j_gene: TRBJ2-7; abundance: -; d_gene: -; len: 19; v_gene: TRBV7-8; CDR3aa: CASSAVGQLIQGGIYEQYF; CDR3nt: TGTGCCAGCAGCGCCGTAGGACAGCTAATACAAGGGGGAATCTACGAGCAGTACTTC
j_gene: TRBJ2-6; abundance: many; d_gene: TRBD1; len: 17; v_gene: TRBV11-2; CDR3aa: CASTSTGQGTGANVLTF; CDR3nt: TGTGCCAGCACCTCAACGGGACAGGGTACTGGGGCCAACGTCCTGACTTTC
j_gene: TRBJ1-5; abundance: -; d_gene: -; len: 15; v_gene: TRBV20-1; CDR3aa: CSAGGPRGRNQPQHF; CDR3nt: TGCAGTGCTGGGGGACCCCGGGGACGCAATCAGCCCCAGCATTTT
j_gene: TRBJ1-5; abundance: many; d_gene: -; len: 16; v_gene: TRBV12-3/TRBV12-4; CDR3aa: CASSRSGAYSNQPQHF; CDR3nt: TGTGCCAGCTCCCGGTCGGGGGCGTATAGCAATCAGCCCCAGCATTTT
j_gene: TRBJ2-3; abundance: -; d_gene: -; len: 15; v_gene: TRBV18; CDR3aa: CASSPAGKVTDTQYF; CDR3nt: TGTGCCAGCTCACCCGCGGGAAAGGTAACAGATACGCAGTATTTT
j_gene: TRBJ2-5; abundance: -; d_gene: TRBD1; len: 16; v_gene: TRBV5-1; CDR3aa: CASSLPGTGARETQYF; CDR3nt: TGCGCCAGCAGCTTGCCCGGGACAGGAGCACGCGAGACCCAGTACTTC
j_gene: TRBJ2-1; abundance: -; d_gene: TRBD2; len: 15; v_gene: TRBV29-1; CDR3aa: CSASGVGGGAREQFF; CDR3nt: TGCAGCGCGAGCGGTGTTGGCGGGGGGGCACGGGAGCAGTTCTTC
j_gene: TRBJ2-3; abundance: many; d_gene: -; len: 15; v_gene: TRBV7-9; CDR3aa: CASSSVSGRTDTQYF; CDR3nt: TGTGCCAGCAGCTCCGTTAGCGGACGCACAGATACGCAGTATTTT
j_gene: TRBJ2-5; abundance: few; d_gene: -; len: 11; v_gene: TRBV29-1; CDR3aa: CSVQTGETQYF; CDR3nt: TGCAGCGTTCAGACTGGAGAGACCCAGTACTTC
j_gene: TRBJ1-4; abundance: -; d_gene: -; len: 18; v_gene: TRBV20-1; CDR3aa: CSARISGGPPATNEKLFF; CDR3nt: TGCAGTGCTAGAATCTCTGGCGGACCGCCTGCAACTAATGAAAAACTGTTTTTT
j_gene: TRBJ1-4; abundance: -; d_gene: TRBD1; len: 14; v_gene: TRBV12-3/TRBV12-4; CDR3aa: CASRKQGAGEKLFF; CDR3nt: TGTGCCAGCAGAAAACAGGGGGCTGGGGAAAAACTGTTTTTT
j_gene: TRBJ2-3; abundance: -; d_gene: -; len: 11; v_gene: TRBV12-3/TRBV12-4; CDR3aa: CASARLDTQYF; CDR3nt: TGTGCCAGCGCCAGACTAGATACGCAGTATTTT
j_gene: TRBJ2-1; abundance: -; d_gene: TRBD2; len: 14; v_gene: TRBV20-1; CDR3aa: CSAAGLAFYNEQFF; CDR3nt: TGCAGTGCTGCGGGACTAGCGTTCTACAATGAGCAGTTCTTC
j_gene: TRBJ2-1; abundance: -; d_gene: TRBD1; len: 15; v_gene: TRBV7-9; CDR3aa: CASSTPGQGANEQFF; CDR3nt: TGTGCCAGCAGCACCCCGGGACAGGGGGCGAATGAGCAGTTCTTC
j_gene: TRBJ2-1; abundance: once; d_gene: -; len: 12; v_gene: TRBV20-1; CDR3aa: CSARFDHNEQFF; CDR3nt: TGCAGTGCTAGGTTTGACCACAATGAGCAGTTCTTC
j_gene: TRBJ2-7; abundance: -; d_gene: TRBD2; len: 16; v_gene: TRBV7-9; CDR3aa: CASSAPGLAGGREQYF; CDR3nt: TGTGCCAGCAGCGCCCCGGGACTAGCGGGAGGAAGGGAGCAGTACTTC
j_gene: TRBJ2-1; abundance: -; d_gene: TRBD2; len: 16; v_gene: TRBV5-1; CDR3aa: CASSSPSLAGGREQFF; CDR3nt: TGCGCCAGCAGCTCCCCTTCACTAGCGGGAGGGAGAGAGCAGTTCTTC
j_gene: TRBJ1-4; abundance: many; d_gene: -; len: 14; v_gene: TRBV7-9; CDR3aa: CASSLGTANEKLFF; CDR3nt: TGTGCCAGCAGCTTAGGGACGGCCAATGAAAAACTGTTTTTT
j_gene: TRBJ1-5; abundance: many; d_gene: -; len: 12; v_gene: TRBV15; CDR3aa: CATSRDNQPQHF; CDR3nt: TGTGCCACCAGCAGAGATAATCAGCCCCAGCATTTT
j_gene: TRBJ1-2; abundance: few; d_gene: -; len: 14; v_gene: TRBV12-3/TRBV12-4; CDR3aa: CASTRGLSNYGYTF; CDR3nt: TGTGCCAGCACCCGGGGCCTATCTAACTATGGCTACACCTTC
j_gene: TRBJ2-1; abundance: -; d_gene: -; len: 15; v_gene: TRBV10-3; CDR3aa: CAISESGRSYNEQFF; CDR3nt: TGTGCCATCAGTGAGTCAGGGAGGTCCTACAATGAGCAGTTCTTC
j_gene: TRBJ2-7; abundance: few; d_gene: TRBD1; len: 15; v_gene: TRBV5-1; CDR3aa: CASSLGDRGSYEQYF; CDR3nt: TGCGCCAGCAGCTTGGGGGACAGGGGCTCCTACGAGCAGTACTTC
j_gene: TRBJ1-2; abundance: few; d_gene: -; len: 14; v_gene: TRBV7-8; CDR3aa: CASSKAGAAYGYTF; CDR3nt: TGTGCCAGCAGCAAAGCGGGGGCAGCTTATGGCTACACCTTC
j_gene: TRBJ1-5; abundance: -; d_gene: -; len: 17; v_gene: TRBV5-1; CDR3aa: CASSLVPLGPINQPQHF; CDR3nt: TGCGCCAGCAGCTTGGTTCCCCTAGGACCGATAAATCAGCCCCAGCATTTT
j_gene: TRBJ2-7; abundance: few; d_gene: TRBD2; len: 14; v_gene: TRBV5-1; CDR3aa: CASSFGGGPYEQYF; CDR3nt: TGCGCCAGCAGCTTCGGGGGAGGGCCCTACGAGCAGTACTTC
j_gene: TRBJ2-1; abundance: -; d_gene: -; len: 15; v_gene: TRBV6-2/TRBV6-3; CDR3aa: CASSLERGVARGQFF; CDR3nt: TGTGCCAGCAGTCTCGAGAGGGGCGTTGCAAGGGGGCAGTTCTTC
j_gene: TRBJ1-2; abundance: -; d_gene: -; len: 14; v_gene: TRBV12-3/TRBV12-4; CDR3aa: CASSSRHANYGYTF; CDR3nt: TGTGCCAGCAGTTCGAGACACGCTAACTATGGCTACACCTTC
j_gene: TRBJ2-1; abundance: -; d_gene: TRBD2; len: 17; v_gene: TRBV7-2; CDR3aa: CASSLSSGGLSYNEQFF; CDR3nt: TGTGCCAGCAGCTTAAGTAGCGGGGGCCTCTCCTACAATGAGCAGTTCTTC
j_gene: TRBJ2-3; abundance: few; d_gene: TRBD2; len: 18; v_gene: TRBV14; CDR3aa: CASSQDGWSGGGTDTQYF; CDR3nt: TGTGCCAGCAGCCAAGATGGATGGTCCGGGGGGGGCACAGATACGCAGTATTTT